In this sample, the clone carrying this T cell receptor (beta chain) turned up a few times. PCR used 60 Vbeta primers and 13 Jbeta primers. TCRdb's table, derived via immunoSEQ multiplex PCR, lists solely in-frame clones and lacks some. The sample records approximately 150,000 clones, approximately 76% being singletons. The data originate from a study of cytomegalovirus exposure and HLA in healthy donors. Study-wide context: Unique TCR beta sequences numbering 117 million came from 150 million to 200 million T cells in an earlier analysis.

Healthy bone marrow donors made up the donor group. Likely unrecorded immune exposures existed in these nominally healthy donors. The receptor comes from a man between 35 and 55 years old in good health and CMV-seronegative. The sequenced material came from PBMCs.

CDR3 bases: TGCGCCAGCAGCTTGGACAGACAGGGGCAGGCGTTTTACTATGGCTACACCTTC. This gives the protein CASSLDRQGQAFYYGYTF. The rearrangement links TRBV5-1 to TRBJ1-2; TRBD1 matches 8 bases. J gave up 3 bases and V 0 bases, and 13 bases lay outside the gene matches. Germline V CDR1 and CDR2: SGHRS, YFSETQ. The length of the CDR3 is 18 residues. Full variable domain (rest looked up from reference TRBV5-1 and TRBJ1-2): KAGVTQTPRYLIKTRGQQVTLSCSPISGHRSVSWYQQTPGQGLQFLFEYFSETQRNKGNFPGRFSGRQFSNSRSEMNVSTLELGDSALYLCASSLDRQGQAFYYGYTFGSGTRLTVV.